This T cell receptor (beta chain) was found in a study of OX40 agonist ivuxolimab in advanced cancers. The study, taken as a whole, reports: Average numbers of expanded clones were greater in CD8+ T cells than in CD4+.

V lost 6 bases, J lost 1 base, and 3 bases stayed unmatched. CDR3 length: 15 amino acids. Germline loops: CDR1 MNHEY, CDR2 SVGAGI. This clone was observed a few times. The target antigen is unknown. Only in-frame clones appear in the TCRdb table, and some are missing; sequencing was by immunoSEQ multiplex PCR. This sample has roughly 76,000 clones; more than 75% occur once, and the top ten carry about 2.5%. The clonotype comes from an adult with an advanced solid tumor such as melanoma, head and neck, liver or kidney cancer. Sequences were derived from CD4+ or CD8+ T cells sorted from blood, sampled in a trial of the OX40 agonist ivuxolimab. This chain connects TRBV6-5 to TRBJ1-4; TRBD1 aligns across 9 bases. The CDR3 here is CASRPTGGTNEKLFF. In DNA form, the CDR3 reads TGTGCCAGCAGGCCGACAGGGGGAACTAATGAAAAACTGTTTTTT.